These T cell receptor beta chains were read from a single sample in a study of cytomegalovirus exposure and HLA in healthy donors. Clones were sequenced by immunoSEQ multiplex PCR, and TCRdb holds only the in-frame ones, with some missing. The repertoire holds approximately 160,000 clones, with roughly 65% as singletons. The sample consisted of PBMCs. The receptors here all came from a man between 18 and 29 years old in good health and CMV-seropositive. Both conserved end residues are part of each CDR3. A D gene is named only where the DNA matches it firmly. Clone sizes are given selectively: once, few, many, or a class where the clone is expanded.

d_call: TRBD2; v_call: TRBV29-1; clone_size: .; j_call: TRBJ2-1; cdr3_aa: CSVTMGTSVHNEQFF; cdr3_nt: TGCAGCGTTACTATGGGGACTAGCGTTCACAATGAGCAGTTCTTC
d_call: .; v_call: TRBV11-2; clone_size: .; j_call: TRBJ1-1; cdr3_aa: CASSLGAGIRGEAFF; cdr3_nt: TGTGCCAGCAGCTTAGGGGCTGGAATAAGGGGTGAAGCTTTCTTT
d_call: .; v_call: TRBV28; clone_size: .; j_call: TRBJ1-5; cdr3_aa: CASSLFGPQPGQPQHF; cdr3_nt: TGTGCCAGCAGTTTATTCGGCCCCCAACCAGGTCAGCCCCAGCATTTT
d_call: .; v_call: TRBV5-1; clone_size: .; j_call: TRBJ1-2; cdr3_aa: CASSLEAGVYGYTF; cdr3_nt: TGCGCCAGCAGCTTGGAGGCAGGGGTCTATGGCTACACCTTC
d_call: .; v_call: TRBV30; clone_size: .; j_call: TRBJ1-1; cdr3_aa: CAWIPYTEAFF; cdr3_nt: TGTGCCTGGATTCCTTATACTGAAGCTTTCTTT
d_call: .; v_call: TRBV21-1; clone_size: .; j_call: TRBJ1-5; cdr3_aa: CASSKGTMTGGTFNQPQHF; cdr3_nt: TGTGCCAGCAGCAAGGGTACCATGACAGGGGGCACTTTCAATCAGCCCCAGCATTTT
d_call: .; v_call: TRBV29-1; clone_size: .; j_call: TRBJ2-1; cdr3_aa: CSAGGQPNEQFF; cdr3_nt: TGCAGCGCCGGAGGACAGCCTAATGAGCAGTTCTTC
d_call: TRBD1; v_call: TRBV7-3; clone_size: .; j_call: TRBJ2-6; cdr3_aa: CASSPIEVGQGSSGANVLTF; cdr3_nt: TGTGCCAGCAGCCCCATAGAGGTTGGACAGGGTAGCTCTGGGGCCAACGTCCTGACTTTC
d_call: .; v_call: TRBV19; clone_size: .; j_call: TRBJ1-3; cdr3_aa: CASSFPSRRSGDTIYF; cdr3_nt: TGTGCCAGTAGTTTCCCGTCCCGTCGCTCTGGAGACACCATATATTTT
d_call: .; v_call: TRBV5-1; clone_size: .; j_call: TRBJ1-2; cdr3_aa: CASSLRQDSNYGYTF; cdr3_nt: TGCGCCAGCAGCTTGCGGCAGGACTCTAACTATGGCTACACCTTC
d_call: .; v_call: TRBV7-9; clone_size: few; j_call: TRBJ1-1; cdr3_aa: CASSLESGRAFF; cdr3_nt: TGTGCCAGCAGCTTAGAATCTGGGAGAGCTTTCTTT
d_call: .; v_call: TRBV5-4; clone_size: few; j_call: TRBJ1-2; cdr3_aa: CASSSSAGVNYGYTF; cdr3_nt: TGTGCCAGCAGCTCCAGTGCAGGGGTCAACTATGGCTACACCTTC
d_call: TRBD1; v_call: TRBV4-1; clone_size: .; j_call: TRBJ2-5; cdr3_aa: CASSHAPVTGEGGTQYF; cdr3_nt: TGCGCCAGCAGCCACGCCCCCGTGACAGGGGAAGGGGGGACCCAGTACTTC
d_call: TRBD2; v_call: TRBV5-1; clone_size: once; j_call: TRBJ2-1; cdr3_aa: CASSFAASGSNEQFF; cdr3_nt: TGCGCCAGCAGCTTCGCGGCTAGCGGGAGCAATGAGCAGTTCTTC
d_call: TRBD1; v_call: TRBV5-1; clone_size: few; j_call: TRBJ2-4; cdr3_aa: CASSAGTGGWENIQYF; cdr3_nt: TGCGCCAGCAGCGCCGGGACAGGGGGCTGGGAAAACATTCAGTACTTC
d_call: TRBD2; v_call: TRBV5-1; clone_size: few; j_call: TRBJ2-3; cdr3_aa: CASSSRTSGSTDTQYF; cdr3_nt: TGCGCCAGCAGCTCTCGGACTAGCGGGAGTACAGATACGCAGTATTTT
d_call: .; v_call: TRBV28; clone_size: few; j_call: TRBJ2-5; cdr3_aa: CASSLPGSGQETQYF; cdr3_nt: TGTGCCAGCAGTTTACCAGGGTCGGGCCAAGAGACCCAGTACTTC
d_call: TRBD1; v_call: TRBV5-1; clone_size: once; j_call: TRBJ2-2; cdr3_aa: CASSLAGTGQTGELFF; cdr3_nt: TGCGCCAGCAGCTTGGCTGGGACAGGGCAGACCGGGGAGCTGTTTTTT
d_call: TRBD2; v_call: TRBV19; clone_size: .; j_call: TRBJ2-2; cdr3_aa: CASSIATSAYTGELFF; cdr3_nt: TGTGCCAGTAGTATAGCAACTAGCGCCTACACCGGGGAGCTGTTTTTT
d_call: .; v_call: TRBV30; clone_size: few; j_call: TRBJ2-1; cdr3_aa: CAWRKHVSVLDSSNLGSKRRQFF; cdr3_nt: TGTGCCTGGAGGAAGCATGTAAGTGTCCTAGACAGCTCAAACCTGGGGTCGAAGAGGAGGCAGTTCTTC
d_call: TRBD2; v_call: TRBV5-4; clone_size: .; j_call: TRBJ2-3; cdr3_aa: CASSTRTSGGAYDTQYF; cdr3_nt: TGTGCCAGCAGCACAAGAACTAGCGGGGGGGCTTATGATACGCAGTATTTT
d_call: .; v_call: TRBV4-1; clone_size: .; j_call: TRBJ1-4; cdr3_aa: CASSQVPGGEKLLF; cdr3_nt: TGCGCCAGCAGCCAAGTTCCCGGAGGGGAAAAACTGCTTTTT
d_call: TRBD1; v_call: TRBV19; clone_size: .; j_call: TRBJ2-2; cdr3_aa: CASSTMLGGTGGNGELFF; cdr3_nt: TGTGCCAGTAGTACCATGTTGGGCGGGACAGGGGGAAACGGGGAGCTGTTTTTT
d_call: .; v_call: TRBV5-6; clone_size: few; j_call: TRBJ1-1; cdr3_aa: CASGAWNTEAFF; cdr3_nt: TGTGCCAGCGGAGCTTGGAACACTGAAGCTTTCTTT
d_call: .; v_call: TRBV10-3; clone_size: .; j_call: TRBJ1-1; cdr3_aa: CAISEEVTSNTEAFF; cdr3_nt: TGTGCCATCAGTGAGGAGGTGACCTCAAACACTGAAGCTTTCTTT
d_call: .; v_call: TRBV5-6; clone_size: .; j_call: TRBJ1-5; cdr3_aa: CASSLGSGADSNQPQHF; cdr3_nt: TGTGCCAGCAGCCTGGGGTCAGGGGCCGATAGCAATCAGCCCCAGCATTTT
d_call: .; v_call: TRBV5-1; clone_size: .; j_call: TRBJ2-3; cdr3_aa: CASSFPSSDTQYF; cdr3_nt: TGCGCCAGCAGCTTCCCCTCTTCCGATACGCAGTATTTT
d_call: TRBD2; v_call: TRBV13; clone_size: .; j_call: TRBJ2-5; cdr3_aa: CASSGTSGGNQETQYF; cdr3_nt: TGTGCCAGCAGCGGTACTAGCGGGGGAAACCAAGAGACCCAGTACTTC
d_call: .; v_call: TRBV6-5; clone_size: few; j_call: TRBJ1-4; cdr3_aa: CASSYSLGEVEKLFF; cdr3_nt: TGTGCCAGCAGTTACTCGTTGGGGGAGGTCGAAAAACTGTTTTTT
d_call: TRBD1; v_call: TRBV7-9; clone_size: .; j_call: TRBJ1-2; cdr3_aa: CASSLGTGDGYTF; cdr3_nt: TGTGCCAGCAGCTTAGGGACAGGGGATGGCTACACCTTC
d_call: .; v_call: TRBV4-1; clone_size: few; j_call: TRBJ2-3; cdr3_aa: CASSQDEYTSTDTQYF; cdr3_nt: TGCGCCAGCAGCCAAGATGAATATACTAGCACAGATACGCAGTATTTT
d_call: .; v_call: TRBV25-1; clone_size: once; j_call: TRBJ1-1; cdr3_aa: CASSAHGGRPTEAFF; cdr3_nt: TGTGCCAGCAGTGCGCACGGTGGCAGGCCCACTGAAGCTTTCTTT
d_call: TRBD1; v_call: TRBV6-5; clone_size: .; j_call: TRBJ1-1; cdr3_aa: CASIRTGGLNTEAFF; cdr3_nt: TGTGCCAGCATCAGGACAGGGGGGCTGAACACTGAAGCTTTCTTT
d_call: TRBD1; v_call: TRBV5-1; clone_size: .; j_call: TRBJ2-5; cdr3_aa: CASSLPGTATSETQYF; cdr3_nt: TGCGCCAGCAGCTTGCCCGGGACAGCCACCTCGGAGACCCAGTACTTC
d_call: .; v_call: TRBV10-3; clone_size: .; j_call: TRBJ2-1; cdr3_aa: CAISDPGRGRSDEQFF; cdr3_nt: TGTGCCATCAGTGACCCTGGGCGGGGTCGAAGCGATGAGCAGTTCTTC
d_call: TRBD1; v_call: TRBV15; clone_size: once; j_call: TRBJ2-3; cdr3_aa: CATNEGQWSTDTQYF; cdr3_nt: TGTGCCACCAACGAGGGACAGTGGAGCACAGATACGCAGTATTTT
d_call: TRBD2; v_call: TRBV5-1; clone_size: .; j_call: TRBJ2-2; cdr3_aa: CASRLAGAATGELFF; cdr3_nt: TGCGCCAGCAGGCTAGCGGGAGCTGCGACCGGGGAGCTGTTTTTT
d_call: TRBD1; v_call: TRBV5-4; clone_size: few; j_call: TRBJ2-3; cdr3_aa: CASKLDQGASGDTQYF; cdr3_nt: TGTGCCAGCAAGCTTGATCAGGGGGCGTCTGGGGATACGCAGTATTTT
d_call: .; v_call: TRBV9; clone_size: few; j_call: TRBJ1-3; cdr3_aa: CASSVQGLSSGNTIYF; cdr3_nt: TGTGCCAGCAGCGTACAGGGATTGAGCTCTGGAAACACCATATATTTT
d_call: TRBD1; v_call: TRBV19; clone_size: .; j_call: TRBJ1-1; cdr3_aa: CASSRGQGTGEAFF; cdr3_nt: TGTGCCAGTAGTAGAGGACAGGGGACGGGTGAAGCTTTCTTT
d_call: TRBD1; v_call: TRBV9; clone_size: .; j_call: TRBJ2-1; cdr3_aa: CASSFGQGGNEQFF; cdr3_nt: TGTGCCAGCAGCTTCGGACAGGGGGGTAATGAGCAGTTCTTC
d_call: .; v_call: TRBV25-1; clone_size: .; j_call: TRBJ1-2; cdr3_aa: CASSEANRANYGYTF; cdr3_nt: TGTGCCAGCAGTGAGGCCAACAGGGCTAACTATGGCTACACCTTC
d_call: TRBD2; v_call: TRBV14; clone_size: .; j_call: TRBJ2-1; cdr3_aa: CASSQGGLAVRNEQFF; cdr3_nt: TGTGCCAGCAGCCAAGGCGGACTAGCGGTGCGGAATGAGCAGTTCTTC
d_call: .; v_call: TRBV25-1; clone_size: .; j_call: TRBJ1-1; cdr3_aa: CASRQARGEAFF; cdr3_nt: TGTGCCAGCAGACAGGCTCGGGGGGAAGCTTTCTTT
d_call: TRBD2; v_call: TRBV7-2; clone_size: .; j_call: TRBJ2-1; cdr3_aa: CASSPAGGANEQFF; cdr3_nt: TGTGCCAGCAGCCCAGCGGGGGGCGCCAATGAGCAGTTCTTC
d_call: TRBD1; v_call: TRBV30; clone_size: once; j_call: TRBJ1-5; cdr3_aa: CAWRDRLSNQPQHF; cdr3_nt: TGTGCCTGGAGGGACAGGCTTAGCAATCAGCCCCAGCATTTT
d_call: TRBD1; v_call: TRBV28; clone_size: .; j_call: TRBJ1-6; cdr3_aa: CASSSRTGVNSPLHF; cdr3_nt: TGTGCCAGCAGTTCCCGGACAGGGGTAAATTCACCCCTCCACTTT
d_call: TRBD2; v_call: TRBV5-4; clone_size: .; j_call: TRBJ2-5; cdr3_aa: CASSPAGRSQETQYF; cdr3_nt: TGTGCCAGCAGCCCAGCGGGGAGAAGCCAAGAGACCCAGTACTTC
d_call: .; v_call: TRBV6-1; clone_size: few; j_call: TRBJ1-2; cdr3_aa: CASSENWADYGYTF; cdr3_nt: TGTGCCAGCAGTGAAAATTGGGCAGATTATGGCTACACCTTC